This T cell receptor (beta chain) was recorded in a study of OX40 agonist ivuxolimab in advanced cancers. Method: immunoSEQ multiplex PCR; TCRdb's copy keeps in-frame clones and lacks some. The data hold tens of thousands of clones, with 84% observed a single time. In germline, CDR1 is LNHDA, CDR2 SQIVND (reference sequence). Unmatched junction bases numbered 3, after V lost 4 bases and J lost 0 bases. This CDR3 spans 17 amino acids. This sequence originates from an adult with an advanced solid tumor such as melanoma, head and neck, liver or kidney cancer. This chain connects TRBV19 to TRBJ2-7; 16 bases agree with TRBD2. Sample: CD4+ or CD8+ T cells sorted from blood, taken in a trial of the OX40 agonist ivuxolimab. CDR3: CASSTGLAGGGSYEQYF. The CDR3 DNA is TGTGCCAGTAGTACGGGACTAGCGGGAGGGGGCTCCTACGAGCAGTACTTC.